These 18 T cell receptor beta chains were sequenced from one sample in a study of blood T cell repertoires in COVID-19. Assay used: immunoSEQ multiplex PCR; TCRdb lists only in-frame clones, some missing. Counted here are about 250,000 clones, approximately 82% occurring once; the ten biggest clones make up about 5.7%. Sequenced material: peripheral blood. These receptors were collected from an elderly man with acute or convalescent COVID-19.

This chain links TRBV3-1 (or the pseudogene TRBV3-2) with TRBJ1-2, with 9 bases fitting TRBD1. The CDR3 extends over 15 amino acids. In germline, CDR1 is LGHDT, CDR2 YNNKEL (reference sequence). Trimming took 4 bases from V and 4 from J; bases not matched to a gene: 7. The CDR3 DNA reads TGTGCCAGCAGCCCGGGACAGGGTAGTTCCTATGGCTACACCTTC. Translation: CASSPGQGSSYGYTF.

Only a few counts were recorded for this clone. This chain joins TRBV7-2 and TRBJ1-4; 7 bases match TRBD1. The CDR3 runs 15 residues. V dropped 5 bases and J dropped 6; count of bases not matched to a gene: 9. Germline V gene data show CDR1 as SGHTA and CDR2 as FQGNSA. CDR3 amino acids: CASSADRRSHEKLFF. In DNA, the CDR3 is TGTGCCAGCAGCGCGGACAGGCGGAGTCATGAAAAACTGTTTTTT.

This sequence joins TRBV27 and TRBJ1-3; 7 bases agree with TRBD1. CDR1 is MNHEY, CDR2 SMNVEV, per germline (reference sequence). There are 14 residues in the CDR3. V dropped 6 bases and J dropped 1; count of bases not matched to a gene: 3. CDR3 DNA: TGTGCCAGCAGGCCGACAGGGTCTGGAAACACCATATATTTT. Translation: CASRPTGSGNTIYF.

The chain uses TRBV7-2 and TRBJ1-3, with D possibly matching TRBD1 (5 bases). The CDR3 has 15 amino acids. CDR1 and CDR2 from the germline V gene are SGHTA and FQGNSA. V lost 4 bases and J 0 bases, leaving 10 bases between the germline ends. The CDR3 sequence is CASSSQGGSGNTIYF. CDR3 sequence (DNA): TGTGCCAGCAGCTCCCAGGGTGGCTCTGGAAACACCATATATTTT.

V and J are TRBV5-5 and TRBJ2-1, with D possibly TRBD1 on 6 matching bases. V was trimmed by 4 bases and J by 7 bases, leaving 18 bases between them. Germline-derived CDR1 and CDR2 are SGHKS and YYEKEE (reference sequence). The CDR3 consists of 15 residues. As DNA, the CDR3 is TGTGCCAGCAGCCTGCAGGGGCTAGGGTTGAATGAGCAGTTCTTC. It encodes CASSLQGLGLNEQFF.

The rearrangement joins TRBV21-1 to TRBJ2-2; the table gives TRBD2 as D, unverified against the DNA. TRBV21-1 is a recognized pseudogene. The CDR3 is 14 residues long. CDR3 coding DNA: TGTGCCAGCAGCCCTTGCGCGGGAACCGGGGAGCTGTTTTTT. Translated, it gives CASSPCAGTGELFF.

The chain employs TRBV3-1 (or the pseudogene TRBV3-2) and TRBJ1-1, with D hard to call. Germline V lookup: CDR1 LGHDT, CDR2 YNNKEL (reference sequence). The CDR3 contains 15 residues. V lost 1 base and J 6 bases, leaving 15 bases between the germline ends. Here the CDR3 reads CASSQGGGFISEAFF. The CDR3, as DNA: TGTGCCAGCAGCCAAGGAGGTGGGTTTATTTCTGAAGCTTTCTTT.

There are a few counts of this clone. The J gene is TRBJ2-2, the V gene TRBV7-9; no definite D call. CDR1 and CDR2 from the germline V gene are SEHNR and FQNEAQ (reference sequence). The V and J ends lost 3 bases and 7 bases respectively, with 6 bases between them. The CDR3 consists of 12 residues. The CDR3 loop reads CASSLGRGELFF. CDR3 in DNA: TGTGCCAGCAGCTTGGGCCGCGGGGAGCTGTTTTTT.

The chain joins TRBV6-5 to TRBJ1-2, with D possibly matching TRBD1 (6 bases). The ends were cut back, 9 bases at V and 8 bases at J, with 19 bases in the middle. The CDR3 has 13 residues. The germline V gene encodes CDR1 MNHEY and CDR2 SVGAGI. In DNA form, the CDR3 reads TGTGCCAGTGTTTCGGGGGGCACAGGGGGCTACACCTTC. Protein product: CASVSGGTGGYTF.

The CDR3 sequence is CASSLGVSGGARETQYF. The CDR3 DNA follows: TGTGCCAGCAGCTTAGGTGTCTCGGGGGGAGCGCGGGAGACCCAGTACTTC. The chain has TRBV7-2 and TRBJ2-5, with TRBD2 identical over 7 bases. The V and J ends lost 1 base and 5 bases, in that order; junction bases with no gene match: 13. Germline CDR1 SGHTA, CDR2 FQGNSA. CDR3 length: 17 amino acids.

The table lists this clone with a few counts. V is TRBV4-2 and J is TRBJ1-3; a possible D gene is TRBD1 (6 bases). The germline CDR1 and CDR2 sequences are LGHNA and YNFKEQ. Trimming cost V 5 bases and J 4 bases, with 12 bases left between them. The CDR3 contains 14 residues. As DNA, the CDR3 is TGTGCCAGCAGCGCCCAGGGACAAGGAAACACCATATATTTT. Its protein product is CASSAQGQGNTIYF.

A single count supports this clone. The rearrangement links TRBV7-2 to TRBJ1-5; the D is unclear. This CDR3 has 14 residues. Trimming took off 1 base at V and 3 bases at J, with 7 bases between the two ends. Per germline, CDR1 SGHTA and CDR2 FQGNSA. The chain's CDR3 is CASSLGVFNQPQHF. The CDR3 region has the DNA TGTGCCAGCAGCTTAGGAGTCTTCAATCAGCCCCAGCATTTT.

The chain links TRBV30 to TRBJ2-5; 11 bases agree with TRBD2. This CDR3 has 14 amino acids. The V gene end was trimmed by 3 bases and the J gene end by 2 bases; junction bases not matched to a gene: 2. The germline V gene has CDR1 GTSNPN and CDR2 SVGIG (reference sequence). The CDR3 nucleotides are TGTGCCTGGAGCCGACTAGCGGGACAAGAGACCCAGTACTTC. It encodes CAWSRLAGQETQYF.

The V gene is TRBV7-2, the J gene TRBJ1-3, with no clear D. The germline CDR1 and CDR2 sequences are SGHTA and FQGNSA. This CDR3 contains 14 residues. The V and J ends lost 5 bases and 2 bases respectively, with 10 bases between them. CDR3: CASSDTATGNTIYF. CDR3 nucleotide sequence: TGTGCCAGCAGCGACACAGCTACTGGAAACACCATATATTTT.

The CDR3 nucleotides read TGCAGCGTTCCCGGGACAGGGGGAGATCAGCCCCAGCATTTT. Its protein is CSVPGTGGDQPQHF. The J gene is TRBJ1-5, the V gene TRBV29-1, with 11 bases aligning to TRBD1. The CDR3 covers 14 residues. Trimming took 5 bases from V and 5 from J; bases not matched to a gene: 5. Germline V lookup: CDR1 SQVTM, CDR2 ANQGSEA.

This clone appeared a few times. The V call is TRBV7-2, the J call TRBJ2-7; D is undetermined. The CDR3 length is 13 residues. V was cut by 5 bases and J by 2 bases, with 10 bases left in between. Germline lookup yields CDR1 SGHTA and CDR2 FQGNSA. This chain's CDR3 is CASSGTLTYEQYF. CDR3 coding DNA: TGTGCCAGCAGCGGAACACTAACCTACGAGCAGTACTTC.

V usage is TRBV3-1 (or the pseudogene TRBV3-2) and J usage is TRBJ2-7; 9 bases fit TRBD2. V gave up 4 bases and J gave up 0 bases; unmatched junction bases: 13. From germline, CDR1 is LGHDT and CDR2 YNNKEL (reference sequence). There are 18 residues in the CDR3. Written as DNA, the CDR3 is TGTGCCAGCAGCCTAAGGGCAGGACTAGCGCCATACTCCTACGAGCAGTACTTC. Translation gives CASSLRAGLAPYSYEQYF.

This chain links TRBV19 with TRBJ2-5; possible D gene TRBD1, 5 bases. The CDR3 covers 14 residues. The V end was cut by 3 bases, the J end by 2 bases, with 10 bases between. CDR1 is LNHDA, CDR2 SQIVND, per germline (reference sequence). In DNA form, the CDR3 reads TGTGCCAGTAGTATTAGGGGAACTCAAGAGACCCAGTACTTC. Its translation is CASSIRGTQETQYF.